The 23 T cell receptor beta chains below all came from one sample that was sequenced in a study of T cell repertoires in cytomegalovirus infection. Using its own MiXCR run on the reads, TCRdb lists one record per CDR3 protein. The repertoire consists of around 94,000 distinct CDR3 sequences, with more than 15% occurring once and the leading ten covering over 8%. Sequencing was done on a sample of PBMCs. All receptors come from a human donor in good health (CMV status not recorded). Some clones in this sample may be carry-over from other donors' samples.

This clonotype was counted ten times or more. The rearrangement links TRBV6-1 to TRBJ1-2; D is uncertain. Germline V gene sequence: CDR1 MNHNS, CDR2 SASEGT. V lost 5 bases and J 3 bases, leaving 7 bases between the germline ends. The CDR3 spans 12 residues. Here the CDR3 DNA reads TGTGCCAGCAGTAGACGGGACTATGGCTACACCTTC. It codes for CASSRRDYGYTF.

This clonotype appeared a few times. The genes are TRBV23-1 and TRBJ1-1, with 8 bases that match TRBD1. Being an ORF, TRBV23-1 has a function that is uncertain. This CDR3 comprises 15 residues. V shed 4 bases, J shed 4 bases, and the junction held 8 bases outside the gene matches. The CDR3 loop reads CASSLPRTGSTEAFF. CDR3 bases: TGCGCCAGCAGTCTACCGCGGACAGGGAGCACTGAAGCTTTCTTT.

Remarks on this clonotype: A clone one base away is much larger, so this may be a read error. The chain combines TRBV7-9 with TRBJ1-3; D not resolved. CDR1 is SEHNR, CDR2 FQNEAQ, per germline (reference sequence). The CDR3 consists of 16 residues. CDR3 protein: CSSSLVGGNSGNTIYF. The CDR3 region has the DNA TGTTCCAGCAGCTTAGTAGGAGGAAACTCTGGAAACACCATATATTTT.

This clonotype showed up just a few times. The chain carries TRBV19 and TRBJ2-3, with D unclear. The CDR3 has 11 residues. V was cut by 5 bases and J by 3 bases, with 3 bases left in between. In germline, CDR1 is LNHDA, CDR2 SQIVND (reference sequence). CDR3 in amino acids: CASSVTDTQYF. The CDR3 bases are TGTGCCAGTAGTGTGACAGATACGCAGTATTTT.

V usage is TRBV20-1 and J usage is TRBJ1-1, with 7 bases aligning to TRBD1. The V and J ends lost 6 bases and 1 base, in that order; junction bases with no gene match: 5. Germline V CDR1 and CDR2: DFQATT, SNEGSKA (reference sequence). The CDR3 totals 13 residues. CDR3 DNA: TGCAGTGCACCCAGACAGGGGAACACTGAAGCTTTCTTT. Residues: CSAPRQGNTEAFF.

V usage is TRBV7-3 and J usage is TRBJ2-7; D call uncertain. Trimming removed 7 bases at V and 1 base at J, with 20 bases between. This CDR3 region has 16 residues. Germline V gene data show CDR1 as SGHTA and CDR2 as FQGTGA. In nucleotides, the CDR3 is TGTGCCAGCACTCCGGCCGGCTCACCTTCTTCCTACGAGCAGTACTTC. Its protein product is CASTPAGSPSSYEQYF.

The sample holds many counts of this clonotype. The V and J genes are TRBV7-8 and TRBJ1-1; TRBD1 agrees at 9 bases. J was trimmed by 4 bases and V by 4 bases; bases with no gene match: 10. This CDR3 spans 16 amino acids. The germline V gene encodes CDR1 SGHVS and CDR2 FQNEAQ. The CDR3 sequence: CASSSDRGVGGTEAFF. The CDR3 coding sequence is TGTGCCAGCAGCTCCGACAGGGGGGTAGGGGGCACTGAAGCTTTCTTT. Based on the CDR3 plus reference TRBV7-8 and TRBJ1-1, the full variable domain is GAGVSQSPRYKVAKRGQDVALRCDPISGHVSLFWYQQALGQGPEFLTYFQNEAQLDKSGLPSDRFFAERPEGSVSTLKIQRTQQEDSAVYLCASSSDRGVGGTEAFFGQGTRLTVV.

This chain connects TRBV19 to TRBJ2-5; a possible D gene is TRBD1 (6 bases). The CDR3 consists of 13 residues. V gave up 5 bases and J gave up 2 bases, with 9 bases separating them. Looked up from germline, CDR1 is LNHDA and CDR2 is SQIVND (reference sequence). CDR3 amino acids: CASSSTGQETQYF. CDR3 coding DNA: TGTGCCAGTAGTTCGACAGGTCAAGAGACCCAGTACTTC.

This clonotype rates as medium-sized (0.01 to 0.1%). J is TRBJ1-2 and V is TRBV7-2; D perhaps matches TRBD1 (5 bases). The germline CDR1 and CDR2 sequences are SGHTA and FQGNSA. The CDR3 has 13 residues. Trimming removed 4 bases from V and 8 bases from J, with 14 bases in between. The CDR3 DNA follows: TGTGCCAGCAGCTCCGGGACCCTTGGAGGCTACACCTTC. Amino acid sequence: CASSSGTLGGYTF.

There are many counts of this clonotype. The rearrangement joins TRBV7-2 to TRBJ1-2; D is possibly TRBD1 (5 bases). CDR1 and CDR2 from the germline V gene are SGHTA and FQGNSA. Trimming took off 1 base at V and 0 bases at J, with 12 bases between the two ends. The CDR3 consists of 16 residues. The chain's CDR3 is CASSLGDRKTNYGYTF. For the CDR3, the DNA is TGTGCCAGCAGCTTAGGAGACAGAAAAACTAACTATGGCTACACCTTC. Supplemented by reference TRBV7-2 and TRBJ1-2, the full variable domain reads GAGVSQSPSNKVTEKGKDVELRCDPISGHTALYWYRQSLGQGLEFLIYFQGNSAPDKSGLPSDRFSAERTGGSVSTLTIQRTQQEDSAVYLCASSLGDRKTNYGYTFGSGTRLTVV.

This clonotype was counted many times. The chain combines TRBV7-3 with TRBJ1-6; the D is unclear. Germline CDR1 SGHTA, CDR2 FQGTGA. The CDR3 loop spans 16 amino acids. V dropped 2 bases and J dropped 9 bases, with 17 bases sitting between them. Written as DNA, the CDR3 is TGTGCCAGCAGCTTATTCAGCGCCCCGGCGAGTTCACCCCTCCACTTT. It translates to CASSLFSAPASSPLHF.

V gene TRBV28 combines with J gene TRBJ1-3; D is unclear. CDR3 length: 15 amino acids. Deletions cut 6 bases from V and 4 bases from J, with 16 bases between. Germline loops: CDR1 MDHEN, CDR2 SYDVKM. The CDR3 nucleotides read TGTGCCAGCAGCCAGAGGGCGGGATGGGGAAACACCATATATTTT. Its translation: CASSQRAGWGNTIYF.

Only a few counts were recorded for this clonotype. The gene calls are TRBV11-2 and TRBJ2-1; 8 bases are a match to TRBD1. V shed 3 bases, J shed 3 bases, and the junction held 7 bases outside the gene matches. The CDR3 contains 16 residues. The germline gives CDR1 SGHAT, CDR2 FQNNGV. The CDR3 spells CASSLIRGRLYNEQFF. The DNA of the CDR3 is TGTGCCAGCAGCTTGATCAGGGGGCGTCTCTACAATGAGCAGTTCTTC.

At least ten counts were recorded for this clonotype. This chain uses TRBV7-2 with TRBJ1-1; the D is unclear. The V gene lost 2 bases and the J gene lost 2 bases, with 6 bases spanning the gap. The CDR3 has 13 amino acids. CDR1 is SGHTA, CDR2 FQGNSA, per germline. This CDR3 reads CASSLWGNTEAFF. CDR3 bases: TGTGCCAGCAGCTTATGGGGAAACACTGAAGCTTTCTTT.

This rearrangement joins TRBV20-1 to TRBJ1-4; TRBD1 agrees at 9 bases. V was clipped by 3 bases and J by 5 bases; unmatched bases: 1. CDR1 and CDR2 (germline): DFQATT, SNEGSKA (reference sequence). CDR3 length: 13 residues. The CDR3, as DNA: TGCAGTGCTAGTACAGGGGGCAATGAAAAACTGTTTTTT. Protein sequence: CSASTGGNEKLFF.

This clonotype has just a few counts. J is TRBJ2-7 and V is TRBV14; TRBD2 might be the D (5 bases). Germline CDR1 and CDR2: SGHDN and FVKESK. V was cut by 4 bases and J by 7 bases, with 17 bases left in between. The CDR3 runs to 14 residues. The DNA for the CDR3 is TGTGCCAGCAGCCGCCGGAACGGCGGGCGGGAGCAGTACTTC. Translating gives CASSRRNGGREQYF. The full variable domain, in which reference TRBV14 and TRBJ2-7 provide the parts outside the CDR3, is EAGVTQFPSHSVIEKGQTVTLRCDPISGHDNLYWYRRVMGKEIKFLLHFVKESKQDESGMPNNRFLAERTGGTYSTLKVQPAELEDSGVYFCASSRRNGGREQYFGPGTRLTVT.

With regard to this clonotype: A much larger clone is a single base away; this may be a read error. The chain uses TRBV11-2 and TRBJ2-2; a weak D match, TRBD1 (5 bases). The CDR3 totals 15 residues. V was cut by 7 bases and J by 1 base, with 13 bases left in between. Germline V gives CDR1 SGHAT, CDR2 FQNNGV. The CDR3 loop is CASIMIRVNTGELFF. CDR3 nucleotides: TGTGCCAGCATCATGATCAGGGTGAACACCGGGGAGCTGTTTTTT.

The V and J genes are TRBV20-1 and TRBJ1-2, with 8 positions matching TRBD1. Germline V CDR1 and CDR2: DFQATT, SNEGSKA (reference sequence). The ends lost 2 bases at V and 7 bases at J; junction bases unmatched: 9. The CDR3 extends over 14 amino acids. CDR3 in amino acids: CSARKGQGGGGYTF. The CDR3 bases are TGCAGTGCTAGAAAAGGACAGGGAGGAGGTGGCTACACCTTC.

This clonotype was observed at least ten times. This CDR3 reads CASGNGPQETQYF. For the CDR3, the DNA is TGTGCTAGTGGTAACGGGCCGCAAGAGACCCAGTACTTC. The chain recombines TRBV12-5 with TRBJ2-5; no clear D gene. The V gene's germline CDR1 is LGHNT and CDR2 FRNRAP. The CDR3 is made up of 13 amino acids. V lost 5 bases to trimming and J lost 2 bases, with 9 bases between them. Full variable domain (remainder filled in from reference TRBV12-5 and TRBJ2-5): DARVTQTPRHKVTEMGQEVTMRCQPILGHNTVFWYRQTMMQGLELLAYFRNRAPLDDSGMPKDRFSAEMPDATLATLKIQPSEPRDSAVYFCASGNGPQETQYFGPGTRLLVL.

Turning to this clonotype: A read error is possible here, since a much larger clone lies one base away. The chain uses TRBV28 and TRBJ2-3; 7 bases line up with TRBD1. Germline lookup yields CDR1 MDHEN and CDR2 SYDVKM. CDR3 length equals 16 residues. CDR3 loop: CANSPRQGTSTDTQYF. The CDR3 nucleotides read TGTGCCAACAGTCCCCGACAGGGAACAAGCACAGATACGCAGTATTTT.

Only a few counts were recorded for this clonotype. The V and J genes are TRBV20-1 and TRBJ1-2, with D perhaps matching TRBD1 (6 bases). CDR3 length: 13 residues. With 2 bases removed from V and 5 bases from J, the gap between germline ends came to 12 bases. The germline CDR1 and CDR2 sequences are DFQATT and SNEGSKA (reference sequence). This chain's CDR3 is CSARPTGSYGYTF. In DNA form, the CDR3 reads TGCAGTGCTAGACCAACAGGGTCGTATGGCTACACCTTC.

This clonotype was detected many times. The gene calls are TRBV7-9 and TRBJ1-1; no reliable D call. CDR1 SEHNR and CDR2 FQNEAQ come from the germline V gene (reference sequence). With 3 bases removed from V and 1 base from J, the gap between germline ends came to 9 bases. This CDR3 spans 14 amino acids. The CDR3 loop reads CASSFLSGNTEAFF. For the CDR3, the DNA is TGTGCCAGCAGCTTTCTTTCAGGGAACACTGAAGCTTTCTTT.

There are a few counts of this clonotype. The gene calls are TRBV4-1 and TRBJ2-2; 7 bases match TRBD1. This CDR3 is built from 16 residues. V shed 1 base and J 11 bases; nucleotides not matched to a gene: 13. From germline, CDR1 is MGHRA and CDR2 YSYEKL. The CDR3 loop is CASSQVGRGRLNELFF. DNA of the CDR3: TGCGCCAGCAGCCAAGTTGGAAGGGGGCGCTTAAATGAGCTGTTTTTT.